This entry describes one TCR beta chain. No antigen is known for it. The record has no base qualities; no much larger clone is one base away. CDR1 and CDR2 are read off the germline V gene as MNHEY and SVGAGI. The CDR3 spans 13 residues, from the cysteine through the phenylalanine. Only the CDR3 region is kept as DNA, spanning 39 bases read in frame from base 1. V loses 0 bases at its end and J loses 11 bases; junction bases beyond the gene matches: 6. The data were taken from a study of T cell responses to AZD1222 COVID-19 vaccine (dated by TCRdb to the early 2020s). About the study as a whole: Because spike-specific TCR depth and breadth did not differ between the two schedules, AZD1222 recipients who got a second dose at roughly 4 weeks were pooled with those who got a second dose at roughly 12 weeks. Trial participants were enrolled into age subgroups of 18-55, 56-69 and 70-plus years, which contained about 150, 28 and 57 TCR-sequenced participants, respectively. A total of more than 230 trial participants underwent TCR sequencing, of whom some 210 received two doses of AZD1222 and some 25 received two doses of the MenACWY control vaccine.

The CDR3 regions of human TCRbeta chains were subjected to immunosequencing. The study's processing was this. Repertoire TCRs were checked for matches against a reference library of SARS-CoV-2-specific TCRs that had been generated using the MIRA antigen-specificity platform. Breadth was defined as the fraction of unique TCRs that were SARS-CoV-2-associated, and depth was defined as the fraction of total T cells that were SARS-CoV-2-associated. Each spike-specific TCR was assigned to its reactive spike region and to a CD4 or CD8 class using the MIRA data. Log10-transformed breadth and depth values were compared by one-way ANOVA with Sidak's multiple comparisons tests. The immuneACCESS repertoire file appears here via TCRdb, limited to in-frame rearrangements. These files lack a portion of the clones; in checked studies, under half of the deficit traces to unresolved V genes, and the cause of the others is not known. V and J calls and clone size come straight from that table; D and trimming were deduced from the DNA. The sample profile shows about 92,000 clones; approximately 91% of them were found once. 22% of the sample goes to the ten largest clones.

The label giving this sample's time point can be read as: baseline before first vaccination. The vaccinee samples were drawn from two UK trials, COV001 and COV002, one of which was a single-blind randomized controlled phase 2/3 trial testing AZD1222 (ChAdOx1 nCoV-19) in healthy adults. For TCRbeta chain sequencing, PBMC samples from trial participants were taken at day 0 and at day 28 after the second dose. Points the paper makes about the study in general: Participants were mostly white British, with more females than males. The authors suggested clonal diversity may have been underestimated. The 56-69-year group was small, and its depth increase did not reach significance, likely because of low power. No day 14 peak-response samples were available, so repertoires were characterized only after the peak T cell response. A significant rise in spike-specific TCR breadth and depth was observed after two AZD1222 doses relative to day 0 and relative to MenACWY recipients. Reportedly, almost half of the unique spike-specific TCRs recognized epitopes lying outside the regions that are mutated in the B.1.351 and B.1.1.7 variants. The vaccine-associated CD4 TCRs covered the entire spike protein, and the dominant responses fell in regions 160-218 and 743-854. Conclusions about previously exposed vaccinees are limited, since just five or six AZD1222 recipients were seropositive for SARS-CoV-2 at baseline.

The V gene is TRBV6-5 and the J gene is TRBJ1-2, and 7 junctional nucleotides match TRBD1. This clonotype was obtained from an adult in good health. The sequences come from peripheral blood, collected on day 0 of AZD1222 vaccination. The bases are TGTGCCAGCAGTTACTCGGGACAGCTGGTTTACACCTTC. It translates as CASSYSGQLVYTF.